The 24 T cell receptor beta chains reported below all come from one sample, sequenced in a study of blood T cell repertoires in COVID-19. Here immunoSEQ multiplex PCR was the method, and the copy in TCRdb shows in-frame clones only, minus some. The repertoire holds around 100,000 clones, with 85% to 90% as singletons. The sequenced sample was peripheral blood. These receptor sequences come from a man in his fifties with acute or convalescent COVID-19.

This rearrangement joins TRBV11-3 to TRBJ2-2, with D possibly being TRBD1 (5 bases). The CDR3 runs to 14 residues. Germline CDR1 SGHNT, CDR2 YENEEA. V was pared by 4 bases and J by 6 bases, with 12 bases between. The CDR3 loop reads CASSSGRVSGELFF. For the CDR3, the DNA is TGTGCCAGCAGCTCTGGCAGGGTCTCCGGGGAGCTGTTTTTT. The complete variable domain, with remaining parts taken from reference TRBV11-3 and TRBJ2-2, reads EAGVVQSPRYKIIEKKQPVAFWCNPISGHNTLYWYLQNLGQGPELLIRYENEEAVDDSQLPKDRFSAERLKGVDSTLKIQPAELGDSAVYLCASSSGRVSGELFFGEGSRLTVL.

J is TRBJ2-5 and V is TRBV7-9; 11 bases line up with TRBD2. Germline CDR1 and CDR2: SEHNR and FQNEAQ (reference sequence). J lost 5 bases, V lost 5 bases, and 10 bases had no gene match. The CDR3 contains 16 residues. The CDR3 loop is CASSRGSGRALETQYF. The CDR3 DNA is TGTGCCAGCAGCCGGGGTAGCGGGAGGGCCCTGGAGACCCAGTACTTC.

The rearrangement uses TRBV11-3 and TRBJ2-7; maybe TRBD1 (5 bases). This CDR3 spans 11 amino acids. V was shortened by 4 bases and J by 9 bases, with 10 bases between the two germline ends. Germline CDR1 is SGHNT and CDR2 is YENEEA. Here the CDR3 DNA reads TGTGCCAGCAGCTCCGACAGAGGGCAGTACTTC. As protein: CASSSDRGQYF.

V and J are TRBV7-2 and TRBJ2-7; 10 bases line up with TRBD2. The CDR3 extends over 15 amino acids. V dropped 5 bases and J dropped 2; count of bases not matched to a gene: 6. Germline assignment: CDR1 SGHTA and CDR2 FQGNSA. CDR3 sequence (DNA): TGTGCCAGCAGCGCCCGTCTAGCGGGGGCCTACGAGCAGTACTTC. Its protein product is CASSARLAGAYEQYF.

The V gene is TRBV11-2, the J gene TRBJ2-1, with 12 nucleotides matching TRBD2. Germline V gene sequence: CDR1 SGHAT, CDR2 FQNNGV. Trimming cost V 5 bases and J 7 bases; bases outside gene matches: 6. The CDR3 extends over 15 amino acids. The CDR3 DNA reads TGTGCCAGCAGCCCGTGGGGACTAGCGGGTAATGAGCAGTTCTTC. Its protein product is CASSPWGLAGNEQFF.

The chain couples TRBV6-5 to TRBJ2-2, with D unresolved. CDR3 length equals 11 residues. Germline CDR1 and CDR2: MNHEY and SVGAGI. Trimming left V 8 bases short and J 8 bases short, with 9 bases between. The CDR3: CASLTRGELFF. In DNA, the CDR3 is TGTGCCAGCCTAACCCGGGGGGAGCTGTTTTTT.

A remark on this clone: This same CDR3 is encoded by further DNA sequences in the sample. The chain uses TRBV5-1 and TRBJ2-1, with TRBD1 matching over 7 bases. After removal of 0 bases from V and 13 bases from J, the junction contained 1 base not matched to a gene. The CDR3 runs to 11 residues. CDR1 SGHRS and CDR2 YFSETQ come from the germline V gene. The CDR3 sequence: CASSLEGAQFF. The CDR3 nucleotides read TGCGCCAGCAGCTTGGAGGGGGCCCAGTTCTTC.

The chain carries TRBV11-3 and TRBJ2-1; TRBD2 matches at 7 bases. In germline, CDR1 is SGHNT, CDR2 YENEEA. The CDR3 spans 15 residues. J gave up 6 bases and V 4 bases, and 9 bases lay outside the gene matches. CDR3 DNA: TGTGCCAGCAGCTCCGACGGAGCGGGGATCAATGAGCAGTTCTTC. Translated: CASSSDGAGINEQFF.

The gene calls are TRBV6-1 and TRBJ1-2; 7 bases match TRBD1. CDR1 MNHNS and CDR2 SASEGT come from the germline V gene. The V and J ends lost 1 base and 8 bases, in that order; junction bases with no gene match: 10. The CDR3 consists of 15 residues. For the CDR3, the DNA is TGTGCCAGCAGTGAAGGACAGGGAGCTAGATACGGCTACACCTTC. Translation: CASSEGQGARYGYTF.

The gene calls are TRBV7-9 and TRBJ1-1, with 8 bases fitting TRBD1. CDR1 and CDR2 from the germline V gene are SEHNR and FQNEAQ (reference sequence). J lost 10 bases, V lost 5 bases, and 9 bases had no gene match. CDR3 length equals 13 residues. CDR3 region: CASSPRTGLRAFF. The CDR3 DNA sequence: TGTGCCAGCAGCCCTCGGACAGGGTTGAGAGCTTTCTTT.

The gene calls are TRBV7-6 and TRBJ2-7; 11 bases align to TRBD2. V trimming: 0 bases; J trimming: 3 bases; junction bases outside the gene matches: 1. The CDR3 length is 15 residues. Looked up from germline, CDR1 is SGHVS and CDR2 is FNYEAQ. The CDR3 region has the DNA TGTGCCAGCAGCTTAGCGACTAGCGGGAACTACGAGCAGTACTTC. This translates into CASSLATSGNYEQYF.

This clone was seen once. This chain uses TRBV19 with TRBJ2-1; TRBD2 matches at 13 bases. Per germline, CDR1 LNHDA and CDR2 SQIVND (reference sequence). CDR3 size: 19 residues. V lost 0 bases and J lost 2; bases outside the gene matches: 7. The CDR3 coding sequence is TGTGCCAGTAGTATAGACCCGGGACTAGCGGGAAGGCCCTACAATGAGCAGTTCTTC. Its protein product is CASSIDPGLAGRPYNEQFF.

The chain employs TRBV3-1 (or the pseudogene TRBV3-2) and TRBJ2-2, with D maybe TRBD2 (6 bases). V lost 4 bases and J lost 7, with 13 bases in between. This CDR3 contains 14 residues. Germline V gives CDR1 LGHDT, CDR2 YNNKEL (reference sequence). The CDR3 nucleotides read TGTGCCAGCAGCCGCACCGGGAGTTTCGGGGAGCTGTTTTTT. This gives the protein CASSRTGSFGELFF.

The V and J genes are TRBV7-9 and TRBJ2-6, with 11 nucleotides matching TRBD1. This CDR3 is built from 19 residues. Germline assignment: CDR1 SEHNR and CDR2 FQNEAQ (reference sequence). V was clipped by 1 base and J by 1 base; unmatched bases: 6. The CDR3 here is CASSLGSGTGGSGANVLTF. As DNA, the CDR3 is TGTGCCAGCAGCTTAGGTTCAGGGACAGGGGGTTCTGGGGCCAACGTCCTGACTTTC.

The chain has TRBV28 and TRBJ2-5; unclear D gene. The CDR3 spans 11 residues. Germline V gene lookup returns CDR1 MDHEN and CDR2 SYDVKM. Between the trimmed V and J ends, which lost 7 bases and 7 bases, there was a span of 10 bases. DNA for the CDR3: TGTGCCAGCATGGAGAGTCGGACCCAGTACTTC. Residues: CASMESRTQYF.

The rearrangement joins TRBV7-9 to TRBJ1-1; TRBD1 might be the D (5 bases). Germline CDR1 SEHNR, CDR2 FQNEAQ (reference sequence). V was trimmed by 5 bases and J by 4 bases, leaving 11 bases between them. The CDR3 is 13 residues long. Here the CDR3 DNA reads TGTGCCAGCAGCCCCCCGCAGGGCACTGAAGCTTTCTTT. It encodes CASSPPQGTEAFF.

The genes are TRBV18 and TRBJ2-3, with D tentatively TRBD2 (7 bases). There are 15 residues in the CDR3. V was cut by 3 bases and J by 2 bases, with 12 bases left in between. CDR1 and CDR2 (germline): KGHSH, LQKENI. CDR3 amino acids: CASSPGGGVTDTQYF. Written as DNA, the CDR3 is TGTGCCAGCTCACCCGGAGGGGGGGTCACAGATACGCAGTATTTT. Looking up the rest from reference TRBV18 and TRBJ2-3 gives the full variable domain: NAGVMQNPRHLVRRRGQEARLRCSPMKGHSHVYWYRQLPEEGLKFMVYLQKENIIDESGMPKERFSAEFPKEGPSILRIQQVVRGDSAAYFCASSPGGGVTDTQYFGPGTRLTVL.

The chain links TRBV7-9 to TRBJ2-7; 8 bases agree with TRBD1. Germline V gene sequence: CDR1 SEHNR, CDR2 FQNEAQ (reference sequence). The CDR3 is made up of 16 amino acids. V shed 1 base and J 5 bases; nucleotides not matched to a gene: 10. This chain's CDR3 is CASSLGGPGQEDEQYF. CDR3 in DNA: TGTGCCAGCAGCTTAGGGGGCCCGGGACAGGAGGACGAGCAGTACTTC.

The J gene is TRBJ1-1, the V gene TRBV5-4; 8 bases map to TRBD1. The CDR3 length is 14 residues. The V gene end was trimmed by 3 bases and the J gene end by 8 bases; junction bases not matched to a gene: 9. Germline V CDR1 and CDR2: SGHNT, YYREEE (reference sequence). In nucleotides, the CDR3 is TGTGCCAGCAGCTGGACAGGGCGTGAGGGAGAAGCTTTCTTT. It is translated as CASSWTGREGEAFF.

This chain joins TRBV11-2 and TRBJ1-5; D is unclear. Germline assignment: CDR1 SGHAT and CDR2 FQNNGV. The length of the CDR3 is 15 residues. V was trimmed by 1 base and J by 1 base, leaving 8 bases between them. The CDR3 loop reads CASSLGTGSNQPQHF. Written as DNA, the CDR3 is TGTGCCAGCAGCTTAGGGACGGGAAGCAATCAGCCCCAGCATTTT.

The chain is built from TRBV30 and TRBJ2-1; TRBD1 agrees at 8 bases. The V gene's germline CDR1 is GTSNPN and CDR2 SVGIG (reference sequence). The CDR3 covers 15 residues. The J segment lost 4 bases and the V segment lost 4 bases, leaving 9 bases of the junction unmatched. CDR3 in amino acids: CAWNLGTGVYNEQFF. The CDR3 bases are TGTGCCTGGAACTTGGGGACAGGCGTTTACAATGAGCAGTTCTTC.

V gene TRBV30 combines with J gene TRBJ2-1; D is possibly TRBD2 (5 bases). Germline V gene data show CDR1 as GTSNPN and CDR2 as SVGIG (reference sequence). Trimming removed 0 bases at V and 4 bases at J, with 13 bases between. There are 15 residues in the CDR3. The CDR3 coding sequence is TGTGCCTGGAGTGTTACGCTAGCTCCATACAATGAGCAGTTCTTC. It codes for CAWSVTLAPYNEQFF.

The gene calls are TRBV28 and TRBJ1-2, with D possibly matching TRBD1 (5 bases). V shed 2 bases and J shed 5 bases, with 12 bases lying between them. The CDR3 is 14 residues long. Germline CDR1 is MDHEN and CDR2 is SYDVKM. The CDR3 protein is CASSLDSIFYGYTF. The DNA of the CDR3 is TGTGCCAGCAGTTTAGACAGTATCTTTTATGGCTACACCTTC.

The J gene is TRBJ1-4, the V gene TRBV5-1; maybe TRBD1 (6 bases). This CDR3 region has 16 residues. V lost 4 bases and J 8 bases, leaving 21 bases between the germline ends. CDR1 SGHRS and CDR2 YFSETQ come from the germline V gene. The CDR3 sequence: CASSLDFGGVGEKLFF. The CDR3 DNA reads as TGCGCCAGCAGCCTGGACTTTGGGGGCGTAGGGGAAAAACTGTTTTTT.